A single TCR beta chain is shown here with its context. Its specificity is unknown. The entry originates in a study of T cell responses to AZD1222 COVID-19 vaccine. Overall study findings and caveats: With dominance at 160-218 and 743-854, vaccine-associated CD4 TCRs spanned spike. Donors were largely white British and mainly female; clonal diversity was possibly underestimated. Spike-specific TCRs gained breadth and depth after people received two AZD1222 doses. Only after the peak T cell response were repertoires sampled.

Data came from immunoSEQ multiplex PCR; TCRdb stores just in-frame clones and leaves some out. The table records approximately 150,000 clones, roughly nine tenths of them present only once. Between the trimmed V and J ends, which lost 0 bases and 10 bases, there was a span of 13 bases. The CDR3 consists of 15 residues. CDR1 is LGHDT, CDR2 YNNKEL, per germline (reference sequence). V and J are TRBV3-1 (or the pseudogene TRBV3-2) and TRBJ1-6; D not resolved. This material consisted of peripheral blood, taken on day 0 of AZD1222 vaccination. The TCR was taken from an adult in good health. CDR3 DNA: TGTGCCAGCAGCCAAGAGTGGACGTCAAACTCACCCCTCCACTTT. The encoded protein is CASSQEWTSNSPLHF.